These T cell receptor beta chains were read from a single sample in a study of response to subunit inactivated influenza vaccine. MiXCR was run by TCRdb on the RT-PCR reads, yielding one entry per CDR3 protein. This sample has approximately 160,000 distinct CDR3 sequences, with around 10% found just once. The material was CD8+ T cells sorted from PBMCs, obtained around 25 months after vaccination. These receptors all stem from a man between 50 and 69 years old who received an inactivated influenza vaccine. CDR3s include the opening cysteine and the closing phenylalanine or tryptophan.

V	J	length	CDR3
TRBV14	TRBJ2-7	13	CASSQYLTYEQYF
TRBV6-2/TRBV6-3	TRBJ2-1	13	CASSIEGWNEQFF
TRBV6-2/TRBV6-3	TRBJ2-2	17	CASSYSGTGDDTGELFF
TRBV4-3	TRBJ2-6	16	CASSQDVGTGANVLTF
TRBV7-6	TRBJ1-1	13	CASSTGTTIEAFF
TRBV29-1	TRBJ2-7	13	CSGRTSGTLEQYF
TRBV7-8	TRBJ1-3	18	CASSLDATEYFSGNTIYF
TRBV20-1	TRBJ1-2	11	CSAIPGLGYTF
TRBV28	TRBJ2-5	14	CASGDRALQETQYF
TRBV15	TRBJ1-5	13	CATSRTGNQPQHF
TRBV20-1	TRBJ2-7	13	CSARERGWYEQYF
TRBV7-6	TRBJ2-5	16	CASSLAWGDYQETQYF
TRBV28	TRBJ2-5	19	CASSTSLITSGGSQETQYF
TRBV5-8	TRBJ2-7	14	CASSLAGTLYEQYF
TRBV5-5	TRBJ2-3	16	CASSLPTVSSTDTQYF
TRBV5-1	TRBJ2-2	15	CASSPLRGAGGELFF
TRBV19	TRBJ2-5	17	CASSIDLAGGPQETQYF
TRBV10-3	TRBJ2-1	17	CAIRGTGTSGSFNEQFF
TRBV7-2	TRBJ2-7	16	CASSLAWQSYSYEQYF
TRBV7-9	TRBJ2-7	15	CASSFPGQGLHEQYF
TRBV12-3/TRBV12-4	TRBJ1-4	12	CASTEHWNRLFF
TRBV12-3/TRBV12-4	TRBJ1-5	14	CASSLGQGYQPQHF
TRBV11-2	TRBJ2-7	15	CASSPSRGSKDEQYF